This note documents a single T cell receptor beta chain sequence. The antigen remains unidentified. At one of its ends the junction is not consistent with the germline gene, which may arise from a read error. cDNA libraries of TCR beta carried unique molecular identifiers. T cells numbering roughly 0.85 to 11 million gave rise to 500,000 to 600,000 cDNA molecules. Each CDR3 protein gets one entry after TCRdb re-called the PCR reads with MiXCR. The sample includes hundreds of thousands of distinct CDR3 sequences, approximately 30% of them seen just once. The data were taken from a study of post-analysis software for immune sequencing data. Study summary: Disease courses included relapsing-remitting, secondary progressive and progressive-relapsing multiple sclerosis.

Germline lookup yields CDR1 LGHDT and CDR2 YNNKEL (reference sequence). The CDR3 totals 17 residues. Study-wide results and limits: Relative to controls, patients had about 5 TRBV segments at higher frequency, with TRBV5-6, TRBV5-1 and TRBV20-1 among these. The study found significantly lower normalized Chao1 diversity in multiple sclerosis patients than in controls. Clustering by F measure revealed strong co-clustering among samples prepared together in one batch.

This chain joins TRBV3-1 and TRBJ2-5, with 9 nucleotides matching TRBD2. Material: blood. This clonotype originated in a girl aged 10-17 years with multiple sclerosis. CDR3 sequence: CAGSQDRVAGVVETQYF. CDR3 sequence (DNA): TGTGCCGGCAGCCAAGATCGGGTAGCGGGGGTGGTAGAGACCCAGTACTTC.